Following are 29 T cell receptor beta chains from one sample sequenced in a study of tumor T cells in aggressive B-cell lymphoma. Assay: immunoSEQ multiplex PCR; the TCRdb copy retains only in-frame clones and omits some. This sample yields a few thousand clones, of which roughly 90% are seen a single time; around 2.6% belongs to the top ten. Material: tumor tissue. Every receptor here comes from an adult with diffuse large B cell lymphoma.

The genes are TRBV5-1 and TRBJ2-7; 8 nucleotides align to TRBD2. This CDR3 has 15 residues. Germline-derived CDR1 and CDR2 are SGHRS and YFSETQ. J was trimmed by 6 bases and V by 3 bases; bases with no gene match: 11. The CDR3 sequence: CASSSGGSGVGEQYF. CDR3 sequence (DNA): TGCGCCAGCAGCTCCGGTGGTAGCGGGGTAGGCGAGCAGTACTTC. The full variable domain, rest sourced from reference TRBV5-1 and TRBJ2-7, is KAGVTQTPRYLIKTRGQQVTLSCSPISGHRSVSWYQQTPGQGLQFLFEYFSETQRNKGNFPGRFSGRQFSNSRSEMNVSTLELGDSALYLCASSSGGSGVGEQYFGPGTRLTVT.

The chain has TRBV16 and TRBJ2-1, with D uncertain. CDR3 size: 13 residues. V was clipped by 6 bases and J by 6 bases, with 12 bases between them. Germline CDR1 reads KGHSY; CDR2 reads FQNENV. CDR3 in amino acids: CASSTRWSNEQFF. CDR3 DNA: TGTGCCAGCAGTACACGCTGGAGCAATGAGCAGTTCTTC.

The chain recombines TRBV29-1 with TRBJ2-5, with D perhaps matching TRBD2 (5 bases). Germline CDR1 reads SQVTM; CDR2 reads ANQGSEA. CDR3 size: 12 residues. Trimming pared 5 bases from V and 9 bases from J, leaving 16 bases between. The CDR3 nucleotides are TGCAGCGTTTTGATCGAGCAGAGGGCCCAGTACTTC. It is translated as CSVLIEQRAQYF.

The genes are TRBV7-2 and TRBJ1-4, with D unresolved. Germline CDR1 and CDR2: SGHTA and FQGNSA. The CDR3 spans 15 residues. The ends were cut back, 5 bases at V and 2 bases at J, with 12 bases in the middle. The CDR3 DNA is TGTGCCAGCAGCCCGAGGCGCGGGACTAATGAAAAACTGTTTTTT. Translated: CASSPRRGTNEKLFF.

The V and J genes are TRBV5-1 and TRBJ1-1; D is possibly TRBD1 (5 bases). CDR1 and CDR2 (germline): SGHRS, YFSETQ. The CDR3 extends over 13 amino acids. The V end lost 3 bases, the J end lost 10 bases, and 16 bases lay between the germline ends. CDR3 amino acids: CASSSLEPGGAFF. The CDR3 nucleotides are TGCGCCAGCAGCTCATTGGAGCCCGGGGGAGCTTTCTTT.

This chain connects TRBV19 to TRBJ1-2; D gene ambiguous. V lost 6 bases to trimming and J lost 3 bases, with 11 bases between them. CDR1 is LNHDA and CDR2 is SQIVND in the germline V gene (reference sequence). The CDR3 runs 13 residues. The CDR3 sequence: CASSPHIHYGYTF. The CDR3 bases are TGTGCCAGTAGCCCGCACATCCACTATGGCTACACCTTC.

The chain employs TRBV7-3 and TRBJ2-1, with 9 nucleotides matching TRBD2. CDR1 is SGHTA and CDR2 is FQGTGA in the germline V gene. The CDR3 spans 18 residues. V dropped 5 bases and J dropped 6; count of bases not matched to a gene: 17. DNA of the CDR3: TGTGCCAGCAGCCGTAAACCCCCAACCGGGACTAGCAGCAATGAGCAGTTCTTC. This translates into CASSRKPPTGTSSNEQFF.

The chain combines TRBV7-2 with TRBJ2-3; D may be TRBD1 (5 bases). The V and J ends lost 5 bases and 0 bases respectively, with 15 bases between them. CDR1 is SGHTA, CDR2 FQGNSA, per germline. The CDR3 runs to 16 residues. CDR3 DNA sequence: TGTGCCAGCAGCCCGTCGTGGGGCCGGAGCACAGATACGCAGTATTTT. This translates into CASSPSWGRSTDTQYF.

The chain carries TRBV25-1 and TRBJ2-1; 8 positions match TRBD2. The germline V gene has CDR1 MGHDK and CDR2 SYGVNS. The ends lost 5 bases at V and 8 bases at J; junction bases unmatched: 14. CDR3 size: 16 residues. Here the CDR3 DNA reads TGTGCCAGCAGTAAGCTACGGACTAGCTCAGGCGATGAGCAGTTCTTC. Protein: CASSKLRTSSGDEQFF.

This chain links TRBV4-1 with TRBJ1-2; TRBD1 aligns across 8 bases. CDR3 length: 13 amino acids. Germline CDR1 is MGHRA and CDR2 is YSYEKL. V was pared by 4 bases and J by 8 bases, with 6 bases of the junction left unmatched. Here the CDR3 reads CASSRRTGWGYTF. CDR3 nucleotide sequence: TGCGCCAGCAGCCGCCGGACAGGGTGGGGCTACACCTTC.

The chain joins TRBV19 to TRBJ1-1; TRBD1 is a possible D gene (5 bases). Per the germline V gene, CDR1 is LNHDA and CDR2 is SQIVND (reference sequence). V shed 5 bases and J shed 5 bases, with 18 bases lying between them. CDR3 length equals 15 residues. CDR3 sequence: CASSPRAGGRTEAFF. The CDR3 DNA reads TGTGCCAGTAGTCCAAGGGCGGGGGGTAGGACTGAAGCTTTCTTT.

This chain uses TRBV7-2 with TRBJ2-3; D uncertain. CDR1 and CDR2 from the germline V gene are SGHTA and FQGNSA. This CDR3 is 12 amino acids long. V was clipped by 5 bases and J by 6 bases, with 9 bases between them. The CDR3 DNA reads TGTGCCAGCAGCCTCGATGAGGATACGCAGTATTTT. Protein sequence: CASSLDEDTQYF.

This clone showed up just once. The CDR3 bases are TGTGCCAGCAGCCCCGGGACAGGCAAGCAAGAGACCCAGTACTTC. Amino acids: CASSPGTGKQETQYF. The gene calls are TRBV11-1 and TRBJ2-5, with TRBD1 identical over 8 bases. J gave up 2 bases and V 5 bases, and 7 bases lay outside the gene matches. The CDR3 has 15 amino acids. Germline assignment: CDR1 SGHAT and CDR2 FQDESV (reference sequence).

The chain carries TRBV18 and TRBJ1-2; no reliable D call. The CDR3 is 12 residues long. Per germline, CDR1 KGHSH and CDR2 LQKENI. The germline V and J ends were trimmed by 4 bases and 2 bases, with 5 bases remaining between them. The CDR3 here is CASSHANYGYTF. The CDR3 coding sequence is TGTGCCAGCTCACACGCGAACTATGGCTACACCTTC.

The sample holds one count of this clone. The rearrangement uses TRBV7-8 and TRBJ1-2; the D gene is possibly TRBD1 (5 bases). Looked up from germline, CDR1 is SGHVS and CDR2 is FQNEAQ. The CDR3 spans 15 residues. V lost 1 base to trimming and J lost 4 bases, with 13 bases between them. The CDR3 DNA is TGTGCCAGCAGCTTAGGGAAGGGGAATTTCTATGGCTACACCTTC. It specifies CASSLGKGNFYGYTF.

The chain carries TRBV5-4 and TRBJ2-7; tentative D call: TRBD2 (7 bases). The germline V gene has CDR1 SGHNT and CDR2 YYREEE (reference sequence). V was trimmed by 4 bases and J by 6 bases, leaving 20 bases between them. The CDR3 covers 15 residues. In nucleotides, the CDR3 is TGTGCCAGCAGCGCTGGAGGGGGAGGGCGTCGCGAGCAGTACTTC. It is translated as CASSAGGGGRREQYF.

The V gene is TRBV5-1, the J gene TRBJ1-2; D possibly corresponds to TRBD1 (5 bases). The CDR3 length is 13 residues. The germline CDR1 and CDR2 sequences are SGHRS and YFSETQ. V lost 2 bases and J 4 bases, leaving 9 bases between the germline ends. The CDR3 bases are TGCGCCAGCAGCTTCGACAGAACCTATGGCTACACCTTC. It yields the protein CASSFDRTYGYTF.

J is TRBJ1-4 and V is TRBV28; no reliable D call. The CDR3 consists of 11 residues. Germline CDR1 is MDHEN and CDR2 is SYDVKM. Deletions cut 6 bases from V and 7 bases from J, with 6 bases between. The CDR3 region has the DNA TGTGCCAGCAGCCTCCGTGAAAAACTGTTTTTT. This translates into CASSLREKLFF.

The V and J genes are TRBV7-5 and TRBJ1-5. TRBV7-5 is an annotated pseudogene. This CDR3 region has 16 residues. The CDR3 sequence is CVRSLEGPGGNQPQHF. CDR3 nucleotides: TGTGTCAGAAGCTTAGAAGGTCCCGGAGGTAATCAGCCCCAGCATTTT.

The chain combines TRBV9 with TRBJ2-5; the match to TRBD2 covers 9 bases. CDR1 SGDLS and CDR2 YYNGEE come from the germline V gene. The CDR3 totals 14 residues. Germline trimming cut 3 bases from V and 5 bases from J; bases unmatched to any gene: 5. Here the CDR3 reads CASSGGLAEETQYF. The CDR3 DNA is TGTGCCAGCAGCGGGGGACTAGCTGAGGAGACCCAGTACTTC.

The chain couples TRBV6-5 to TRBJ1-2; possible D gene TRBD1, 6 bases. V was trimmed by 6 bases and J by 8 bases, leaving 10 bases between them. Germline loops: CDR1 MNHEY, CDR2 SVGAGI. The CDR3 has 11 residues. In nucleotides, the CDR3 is TGTGCCAGCAGCTCTAGGGGGGGCTACACCTTC. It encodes CASSSRGGYTF.

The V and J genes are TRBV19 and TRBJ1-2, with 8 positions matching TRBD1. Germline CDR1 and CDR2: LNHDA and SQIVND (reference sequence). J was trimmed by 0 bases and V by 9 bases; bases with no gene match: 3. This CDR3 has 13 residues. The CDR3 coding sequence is TGTGCCAGCGACAGGGGCCCTAACTATGGCTACACCTTC. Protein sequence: CASDRGPNYGYTF.

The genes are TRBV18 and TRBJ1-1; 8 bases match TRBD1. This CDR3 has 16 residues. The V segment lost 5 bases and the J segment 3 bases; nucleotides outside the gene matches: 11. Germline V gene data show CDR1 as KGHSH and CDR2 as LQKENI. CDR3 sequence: CASSARTGRSDTEAFF. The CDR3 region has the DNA TGTGCCAGCTCAGCCAGGACAGGGCGGTCCGACACTGAAGCTTTCTTT.

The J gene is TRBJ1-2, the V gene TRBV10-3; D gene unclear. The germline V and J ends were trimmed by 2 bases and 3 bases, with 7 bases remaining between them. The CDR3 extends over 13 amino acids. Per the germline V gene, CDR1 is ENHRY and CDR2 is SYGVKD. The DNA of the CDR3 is TGTGCCATCAGTGAGAACAGAGACTATGGCTACACCTTC. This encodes CAISENRDYGYTF.

This CDR3 is CSVPSYNEQFF. Written as DNA, the CDR3 is TGCAGCGTTCCCAGTTACAATGAGCAGTTCTTC. V gene TRBV29-1 combines with J gene TRBJ2-1; no firm D call. This CDR3 has 11 amino acids. Germline lookup yields CDR1 SQVTM and CDR2 ANQGSEA. Trimming pared 5 bases from V and 4 bases from J, leaving 6 bases between.

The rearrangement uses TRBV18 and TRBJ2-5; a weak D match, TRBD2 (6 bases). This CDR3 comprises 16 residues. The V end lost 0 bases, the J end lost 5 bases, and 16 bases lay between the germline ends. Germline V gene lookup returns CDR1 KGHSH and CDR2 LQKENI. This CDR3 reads CASSPPLGGARETQYF. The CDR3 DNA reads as TGTGCCAGCTCACCACCCCTCGGAGGGGCGAGGGAGACCCAGTACTTC.

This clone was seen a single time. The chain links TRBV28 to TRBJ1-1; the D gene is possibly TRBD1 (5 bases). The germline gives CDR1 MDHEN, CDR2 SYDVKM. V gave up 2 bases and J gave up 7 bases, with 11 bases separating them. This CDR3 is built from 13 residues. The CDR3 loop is CASSLGGDYEAFF. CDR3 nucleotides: TGTGCCAGCAGTTTAGGAGGGGATTATGAAGCTTTCTTT. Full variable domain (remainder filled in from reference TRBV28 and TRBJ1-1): DVKVTQSSRYLVKRTGEKVFLECVQDMDHENMFWYRQDPGLGLRLIYFSYDVKMKEKGDIPEGYSVSREKKERFSLILESASTNQTSMYLCASSLGGDYEAFFGQGTRLTVV.

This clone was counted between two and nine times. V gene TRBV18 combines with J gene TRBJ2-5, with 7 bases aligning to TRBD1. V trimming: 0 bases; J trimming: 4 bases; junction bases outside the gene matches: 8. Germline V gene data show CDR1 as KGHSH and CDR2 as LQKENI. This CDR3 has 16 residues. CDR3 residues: CASSPPLTGRTETQYF. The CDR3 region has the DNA TGTGCCAGCTCACCACCCCTGACAGGGCGGACAGAGACCCAGTACTTC.

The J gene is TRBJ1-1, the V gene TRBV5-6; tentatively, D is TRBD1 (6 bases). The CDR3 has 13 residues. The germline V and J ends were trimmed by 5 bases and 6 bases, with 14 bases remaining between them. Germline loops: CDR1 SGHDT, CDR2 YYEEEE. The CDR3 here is CASSWTEGPEAFF. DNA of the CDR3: TGTGCCAGCAGTTGGACAGAGGGCCCTGAAGCTTTCTTT.